This TCR beta chain was recorded in a study of CXCR3-negative and CXCR3-positive naive CD8 T cells. The CDR3 runs to 17 residues. CDR1 is SEHNR, CDR2 FQNEAQ, per germline (reference sequence). Regarding this clonotype: Its antigen remains unidentified.

Whole-study results and caveats: Against CXCR3-negative naive cells, CXCR3-positive naive cells showed more hydrophobic TRB CDR3s.

The TRB cDNA libraries were prepared by 5' RACE with UMI labels. For each CDR3 protein, TCRdb gives one entry from its re-call of the 5' RACE reads, without DNA. The sample totals about 98,000 distinct CDR3 sequences. The sequenced material came from naive CXCR3+ CD8+ T cells from blood. The subset is: CD45RO-CCR7+CD27+CD95- naive CD8+ T cells expressing CXCR3 (TNR3+). The gene calls are TRBV7-9 and TRBJ2-3; TCRdb indicates TRBD2, and absent DNA this call remains unverified. This TCR was sampled from a human donor in good health. Some clones in this sample may be carry-over from other donors' samples. CDR3 in amino acids: CASSLSIGAGSTDTQYF.